The 32 T cell receptor beta chains below were found in one sample sequenced in a study of CD8 T cells in Susac syndrome. When the RNA was reverse transcribed, random hexamers were used with an input of 0.5 to 1 ug. TCRdb reprocessed the immunoSEQ multiplex PCR reads with MiXCR, giving one entry per CDR3 protein. The data contain 230,000 or so distinct CDR3 sequences, approximately 95% of them seen just once; the ten biggest clones take up 0.095%. The sequencing sample was made of CD4+ T cells from PBMCs. The receptors originated from a human donor with multiple sclerosis.

The V call is TRBV7-8, the J call TRBJ2-3; 11 bases map to TRBD2. The germline gives CDR1 SGHVS, CDR2 FQNEAQ. Trimming took 6 bases from V and 5 from J; bases not matched to a gene: 4. The CDR3 is 14 residues long. CDR3: CASRLAGVLDTQYF. The CDR3 nucleotides are TGTGCCAGCAGACTAGCGGGAGTGTTAGATACGCAGTATTTT.

The rearrangement joins TRBV5-6 to TRBJ2-7; D is unresolved. Trimming cost V 4 bases and J 5 bases, with 22 bases left between them. This CDR3 comprises 16 residues. CDR1 and CDR2 from the germline V gene are SGHDT and YYEEEE. The CDR3 sequence is CASSPGRNPLLHEQYF. The CDR3, as DNA: TGTGCCAGCAGCCCGGGCAGGAACCCCCTCCTCCACGAGCAGTACTTC.

The chain joins TRBV23-1 to TRBJ1-1, with a tentative D call TRBD1 (5 bases). TRBV23-1 counts as an open reading frame of uncertain function. V shed 8 bases and J shed 1 base, with 14 bases lying between them. CDR3 length: 14 residues. CDR3 coding DNA: TGCGCCAGCTGGTGGCAGGGACCGAACACTGAAGCTTTCTTT. Protein product: CASWWQGPNTEAFF.

The rearrangement links TRBV27 to TRBJ1-5; D is ambiguous. The CDR3 is 13 amino acids. CDR1 and CDR2 (germline): MNHEY, SMNVEV (reference sequence). Trimming removed 8 bases from V and 3 bases from J, with 11 bases in between. As DNA, the CDR3 is TGTGCCAGCGGGCGGGATCTCAATCAGCCCCAGCATTTT. Protein sequence: CASGRDLNQPQHF.

This clonotype appeared a single time. The chain employs TRBV7-9 and TRBJ2-1, with D perhaps TRBD1 (7 bases). The CDR3 is made up of 11 amino acids. Germline lookup yields CDR1 SEHNR and CDR2 FQNEAQ (reference sequence). V was clipped by 6 bases and J by 12 bases, with 12 bases between them. CDR3 in DNA: TGTGCCAGCAGTCCCCAGGGGGGGCAGTTCTTC. This encodes CASSPQGGQFF.

The rearrangement joins TRBV15 to TRBJ2-7, with D uncertain. V lost 0 bases, J lost 0 bases, and 9 bases lay in between. The germline gives CDR1 LNHNV, CDR2 YYDKDF (reference sequence). This CDR3 is 15 amino acids long. The CDR3, as DNA: TGTGCCACCAGCAGAGATCAGACCGGCTCCTACGAGCAGTACTTC. Protein product: CATSRDQTGSYEQYF.

The V gene is TRBV30, the J gene TRBJ2-7; TRBD2 matches at 9 bases. Germline trimming cut 7 bases from V and 0 bases from J; bases unmatched to any gene: 4. CDR3 size: 13 residues. CDR1 is GTSNPN, CDR2 SVGIG, per germline (reference sequence). CDR3 sequence: CASNSGSSYEQYF. The CDR3, as DNA: TGTGCCTCGAATAGCGGGAGCTCCTACGAGCAGTACTTC.

Remarks on this clonotype: At one of its ends the junction is not consistent with the germline gene, which may arise from a read error. The chain uses TRBV29-1 and TRBJ2-5, with D possibly TRBD1 on 7 matching bases. The CDR3 consists of 14 residues. Germline CDR1 and CDR2: SQVTM and ANQGSEA. In nucleotides, the CDR3 is TGCAGCGTGGAAGGACCCAGGGGGAGGGAGACCCAGTACTTC. It translates to CSVEGPRGRETQYF. The full variable domain, with the rest looked up from reference TRBV29-1 and TRBJ2-5, is SAVISQKPSRDICQRGTSLTIQCQVDSQVTMMFWYRQQPGQSLTLIATANQGSEATYESGFVIDKFPISRPNLTFSTLTVSNMSPEDSSIYLCSVEGPRGRETQYFGPGTRLLVL.

The J gene is TRBJ1-2, the V gene TRBV27, with 9 bases matching TRBD1. This CDR3 is 14 amino acids long. Trimming removed 3 bases from V and 7 bases from J; junction bases left unmatched: 6. CDR1 is MNHEY, CDR2 SMNVEV, per germline (reference sequence). CDR3 bases: TGTGCCAGCAGTTTCGGGGACAGGGCCAGTGGCTACACCTTC. Amino acid sequence: CASSFGDRASGYTF.

The rearrangement joins TRBV19 to TRBJ2-5; 8 bases are shared with TRBD1. Germline trimming cut 4 bases from V and 5 bases from J; bases unmatched to any gene: 3. CDR1 is LNHDA and CDR2 is SQIVND in the germline V gene (reference sequence). The CDR3 covers 13 residues. The CDR3 DNA follows: TGTGCCAGTAGTACGGACAGGGCGGAGACCCAGTACTTC. It encodes CASSTDRAETQYF.

This chain uses TRBV6-5 with TRBJ2-2, with D hard to call. Germline V CDR1 and CDR2: MNHEY, SVGAGI. Trimming removed 2 bases from V and 1 base from J, with 2 bases in between. The length of the CDR3 is 13 residues. CDR3 nucleotides: TGTGCCAGCAGTTACCAGAACACCGGGGAGCTGTTTTTT. Its translation is CASSYQNTGELFF.

This sequence joins TRBV29-1 and TRBJ2-3; 10 bases map to TRBD1. Germline values: CDR1 SQVTM, CDR2 ANQGSEA. V lost 4 bases, J lost 5 bases, and 9 bases stayed unmatched. This CDR3 is 15 amino acids long. The DNA for the CDR3 is TGCAGCGTTGGACAGGGGGCCGGGTGGGGAGATACGCAGTATTTT. Translation gives CSVGQGAGWGDTQYF.

This clonotype was seen only once. In DNA, the CDR3 is TGTGCCACCAGTCCCACGAGGACATTATACAATGAGCAGTTCTTC. It codes for CATSPTRTLYNEQFF. The chain carries TRBV15 and TRBJ2-1, with D perhaps matching TRBD1 (5 bases). Trimming stripped 6 bases from V and 4 bases from J, with 16 bases between. Germline lookup yields CDR1 LNHNV and CDR2 YYDKDF (reference sequence). The CDR3 spans 15 residues.

The chain employs TRBV20-1 and TRBJ1-4, with 9 bases lining up with TRBD1. J lost 0 bases, V lost 4 bases, and 15 bases had no gene match. CDR1 is DFQATT and CDR2 is SNEGSKA in the germline V gene (reference sequence). The CDR3 sequence is 19 residues long. CDR3 nucleotides: TGCAGTGCTACTGGCCCCAGGGACAGGGCATCTACAACTAATGAAAAACTGTTTTTT. This gives the protein CSATGPRDRASTTNEKLFF.

V usage is TRBV5-6 and J usage is TRBJ1-2; tentatively, D is TRBD1 (6 bases). The V gene's germline CDR1 is SGHDT and CDR2 YYEEEE. The CDR3 has 14 residues. V lost 4 bases and J 3 bases, leaving 13 bases between the germline ends. The CDR3 loop is CASSPTDRYYGYTF. DNA of the CDR3: TGTGCCAGCAGCCCTACGGACAGATACTATGGCTACACCTTC.

The chain combines TRBV20-1 with TRBJ2-5; D is ambiguous. CDR1 is DFQATT, CDR2 SNEGSKA, per germline (reference sequence). This CDR3 is built from 14 residues. Trimming took 3 bases from V and 2 from J, leaving 13 bases between them. The CDR3 bases are TGCAGTGCTAGTACACTCAAGGTACAAGAGACCCAGTACTTC. Residues: CSASTLKVQETQYF.

This clonotype showed up just once. The gene calls are TRBV12-3 or TRBV12-4 and TRBJ2-2; D possibly corresponds to TRBD2 (5 bases). Trimming shortened V by 6 bases and J by 6 bases, and 20 bases separated the two germline ends. The CDR3 sequence is 16 residues long. The CDR3 region is CASRPQILKGAGELFF. The CDR3 DNA reads TGTGCCAGCAGGCCTCAGATTCTAAAGGGAGCCGGGGAGCTGTTTTTT.

V is TRBV29-1 and J is TRBJ2-7; 11 nucleotides line up with TRBD1. The V gene's germline CDR1 is SQVTM and CDR2 ANQGSEA. The CDR3 spans 14 residues. With 7 bases clipped from V and 4 bases from J, the junction kept 9 bases outside the gene matches. CDR3 coding DNA: TGCAGCGCAAGCGGACAGGGGGCTTCGTACGAGCAGTACTTC. Protein: CSASGQGASYEQYF.

The V and J genes are TRBV5-1 and TRBJ2-6, with D perhaps matching TRBD1 or TRBD2 (5 bases each). Trimming took 4 bases from V and 0 from J, leaving 11 bases between them. From germline, CDR1 is SGHRS and CDR2 YFSETQ. The CDR3 covers 16 residues. CDR3 loop: CASSQPGGSGANVLTF. The CDR3 DNA reads as TGCGCCAGCAGCCAGCCTGGGGGCTCTGGGGCCAACGTCCTGACTTTC.

This rearrangement joins TRBV29-1 to TRBJ2-7; 8 bases map to TRBD2. Losses at the gene ends were 4 bases for V and 1 base for J; bases not matched to a gene: 6. The CDR3 is 14 amino acids. CDR1 SQVTM and CDR2 ANQGSEA come from the germline V gene. CDR3: CSVVLAALSYEQYF. CDR3 nucleotides: TGCAGCGTTGTACTAGCGGCCCTTTCCTACGAGCAGTACTTC.

CDR3 amino acids: CASSLGRTGHEQYF. In DNA form, the CDR3 reads TGTGCCAGCAGCTTAGGTCGAACCGGCCACGAGCAGTACTTC. The chain is built from TRBV7-9 and TRBJ2-7; D is unclear. V dropped 1 base and J dropped 5 bases, with 12 bases sitting between them. Germline CDR1 and CDR2: SEHNR and FQNEAQ (reference sequence). The CDR3 consists of 14 residues.

This rearrangement joins TRBV3-1 to TRBJ2-1; D unresolved. The CDR3 extends over 12 amino acids. Germline CDR1 is LGHDT and CDR2 is YNNKEL (reference sequence). V was trimmed by 0 bases and J by 15 bases, leaving 12 bases between them. This chain's CDR3 is CASSQELQELFF. The CDR3, as DNA: TGTGCCAGCAGCCAAGAGTTGCAGGAACTGTTCTTC.

This clonotype occurred once. The V call is TRBV20-1, the J call TRBJ2-1, with D perhaps being TRBD1 or TRBD2 (5 bases each). V was trimmed by 5 bases and J by 2 bases, leaving 13 bases between them. Germline assignment: CDR1 DFQATT and CDR2 SNEGSKA (reference sequence). The CDR3 contains 14 residues. The CDR3 region is CSAGTGRTYNEQFF. CDR3 coding DNA: TGCAGTGCTGGGACGGGACGGACCTACAATGAGCAGTTCTTC.

The chain uses TRBV20-1 and TRBJ2-3; D possibly matches TRBD1 or TRBD2 (6 bases each). This CDR3 has 14 amino acids. Between the trimmed V and J ends, which lost 3 bases and 2 bases, there was a span of 12 bases. Germline-derived CDR1 and CDR2 are DFQATT and SNEGSKA (reference sequence). The CDR3 reads CSARIPGATDTQYF. In nucleotides, the CDR3 is TGCAGTGCTAGGATTCCGGGGGCCACAGATACGCAGTATTTT.

The V and J genes are TRBV23-1 and TRBJ2-7, with 9 nucleotides matching TRBD1. TRBV23-1 falls under the ORF class, with uncertain function. The CDR3 runs to 14 residues. V was pared by 3 bases and J by 6 bases, with 6 bases of the junction left unmatched. The CDR3 DNA reads TGCGCCAGCAGTCAGAACAGGGGGCAAGGCGAGCAGTACTTC. It encodes CASSQNRGQGEQYF.

The chain combines TRBV7-3 with TRBJ1-2; no definite D call. Trimming took 3 bases from V and 3 from J, leaving 8 bases between them. The CDR3 consists of 13 residues. Per the germline V gene, CDR1 is SGHTA and CDR2 is FQGTGA. The CDR3 nucleotides are TGTGCCAGCAGCTTGGAGGACTACTATGGCTACACCTTC. As protein: CASSLEDYYGYTF.

DNA for the CDR3: TGTGCCACCAGCAGAGATCAAGGGACAAGGTCTGGCTACACCTTC. This codes for CATSRDQGTRSGYTF. The chain uses TRBV15 and TRBJ1-2, with D maybe TRBD1 (6 bases). Trimming took off 0 bases at V and 7 bases at J, with 15 bases between the two ends. Germline values: CDR1 LNHNV, CDR2 YYDKDF (reference sequence). The CDR3 runs to 15 residues.

This chain joins TRBV18 and TRBJ2-5; D unclear. This CDR3 region has 14 residues. V gave up 5 bases and J gave up 1 base, with 11 bases separating them. The V gene's germline CDR1 is KGHSH and CDR2 LQKENI. The CDR3 here is CASSLTLSQETQYF. CDR3 nucleotide sequence: TGTGCCAGCTCATTGACCTTGTCCCAAGAGACCCAGTACTTC.

This chain joins TRBV20-1 and TRBJ2-3, with D possibly called TRBD1 or TRBD2 (6 bases each). The CDR3 runs to 14 residues. Germline V gene lookup returns CDR1 DFQATT and CDR2 SNEGSKA (reference sequence). V lost 6 bases to trimming and J lost 4 bases, with 17 bases between them. The CDR3 sequence is CSAPRGRGADTQYF. The CDR3, as DNA: TGCAGTGCACCTCGGGGGCGGGGCGCAGATACGCAGTATTTT.

The chain links TRBV4-2 to TRBJ2-7; D not certain. The CDR3 contains 14 residues. With 0 bases removed from V and 1 base from J, the gap between germline ends came to 7 bases. Germline V gives CDR1 LGHNA, CDR2 YNFKEQ. The chain's CDR3 is CASSQDMSSYEQYF. The CDR3, as DNA: TGTGCCAGCAGCCAAGATATGAGTTCCTACGAGCAGTACTTC.

J is TRBJ1-6 and V is TRBV29-1, with 7 bases identical to TRBD1. The CDR3 runs to 13 residues. Germline CDR1 and CDR2: SQVTM and ANQGSEA. Losses at the gene ends were 6 bases for V and 9 bases for J; bases not matched to a gene: 8. CDR3 in DNA: TGCAGCGTCGCAGAGACAGGGACTTCACCCCTCCACTTT. It translates to CSVAETGTSPLHF.

The rearrangement links TRBV4-1 to TRBJ2-3; perhaps TRBD2 as D (6 bases). Germline V CDR1 and CDR2: MGHRA, YSYEKL. V was shortened by 4 bases and J by 2 bases, with 16 bases between the two germline ends. This CDR3 contains 16 residues. CDR3 region: CASSPRGRRATDTQYF. CDR3 DNA: TGCGCCAGCAGCCCGAGAGGTAGGAGGGCCACAGATACGCAGTATTTT.